This T cell receptor (beta chain) emerged from a study of shared clonotypes between healthy human individuals. Naive CD8 cells comprised CD45RO-negative, CCR7-positively selected cells, excluding terminally differentiated effector memory CD45RA+ cells. Trimming took off 5 bases at V and 1 base at J, with 11 bases between the two ends. The germline V gene has CDR1 SEHNR and CDR2 FQNEAQ (reference sequence). The CDR3 runs 14 residues. The protocol was immunoSEQ multiplex PCR, while the TCRdb copy is restricted to in-frame clones and leaves out a portion. The sample consists of 2 million to 2.5 million clones, under 95% of them appearing once.

The rearrangement links TRBV7-9 to TRBJ1-1, with D maybe TRBD1 (6 bases). The receptor's source is a man between 18 and 35 years old in good health. Some clones in this sample may be carry-over from other donors' samples. The sequencing input was naive CD8+ T cells from PBMCs. The CDR3: CASSPQDRNTEAFF. In DNA form, the CDR3 reads TGTGCCAGCAGCCCCCAGGACAGGAACACTGAAGCTTTCTTT.